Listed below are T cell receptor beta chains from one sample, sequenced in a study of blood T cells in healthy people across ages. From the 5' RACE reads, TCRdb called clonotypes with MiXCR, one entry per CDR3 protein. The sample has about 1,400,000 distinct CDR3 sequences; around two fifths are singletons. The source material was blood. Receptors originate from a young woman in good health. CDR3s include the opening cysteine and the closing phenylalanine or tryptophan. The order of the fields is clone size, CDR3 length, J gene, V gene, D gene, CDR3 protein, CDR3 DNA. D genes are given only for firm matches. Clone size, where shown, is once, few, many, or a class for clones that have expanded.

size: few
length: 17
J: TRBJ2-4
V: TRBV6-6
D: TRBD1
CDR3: CASSPRTGGVPGDIQYF
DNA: TGTGCCAGCAGTCCACGGACAGGGGGTGTTCCTGGTGACATTCAGTACTTC

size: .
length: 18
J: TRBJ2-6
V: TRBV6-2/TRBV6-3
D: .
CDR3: CASRNLGQASSGANVLTF
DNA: TGTGCCAGCAGAAACCTGGGGCAGGCGAGCTCTGGGGCCAACGTCCTGACTTTC

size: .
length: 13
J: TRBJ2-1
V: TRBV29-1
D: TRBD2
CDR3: CSVEPSLRGVQFF
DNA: TGCAGCGTGGAACCCTCCCTGCGGGGGGTGCAGTTCTTC

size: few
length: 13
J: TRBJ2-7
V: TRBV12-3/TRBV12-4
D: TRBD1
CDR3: CASKNDREYEQYF
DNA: TGTGCCAGCAAAAACGACAGGGAGTACGAGCAGTACTTC

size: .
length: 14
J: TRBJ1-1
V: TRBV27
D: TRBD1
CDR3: CASRHRQGGTEAFF
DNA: TGTGCCAGCAGACACCGACAGGGCGGGACTGAAGCTTTCTTT

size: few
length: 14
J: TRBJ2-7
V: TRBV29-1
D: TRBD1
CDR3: CSVAKGTDKYEQYF
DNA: TGCAGCGTCGCAAAAGGGACAGATAAATACGAGCAGTACTTC

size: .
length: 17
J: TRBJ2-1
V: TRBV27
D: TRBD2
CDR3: CASSSSRLAGGLGEQFF
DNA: TGTGCCAGCAGTTCCTCCCGCCTAGCGGGGGGGCTGGGTGAGCAGTTCTTC

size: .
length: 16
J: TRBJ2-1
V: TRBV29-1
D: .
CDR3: CSAEGGSKVVYNEQFF
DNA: TGCAGCGCCGAAGGGGGGTCAAAGGTGGTCTACAATGAGCAGTTCTTC

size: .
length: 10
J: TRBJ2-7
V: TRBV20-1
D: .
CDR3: CSAGHYEQYF
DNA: TGCAGTGCTGGCCACTACGAGCAGTACTTC

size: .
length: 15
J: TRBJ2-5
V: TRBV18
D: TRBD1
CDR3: CASSRLRDSQETQYF
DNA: TGTGCCAGCTCACGTTTACGGGACAGCCAAGAGACCCAGTACTTC

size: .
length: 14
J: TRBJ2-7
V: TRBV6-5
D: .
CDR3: CASTSRGVSYEQYF
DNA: TGTGCCAGCACTTCCAGGGGGGTCTCCTACGAGCAGTACTTC

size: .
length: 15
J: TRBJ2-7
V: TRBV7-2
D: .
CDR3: CASSPGHDPSYEQYF
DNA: TGTGCCAGCAGCCCGGGACACGACCCTTCCTACGAGCAGTACTTC

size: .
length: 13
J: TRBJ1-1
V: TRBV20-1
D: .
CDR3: CSASWTDNTGAFF
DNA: TGCAGTGCTAGCTGGACGGATAACACTGGAGCTTTCTTT

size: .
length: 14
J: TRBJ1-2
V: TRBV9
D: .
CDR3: CASSDIGTAYGYTF
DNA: TGTGCCAGCAGCGATATCGGGACGGCCTATGGCTACACCTTC

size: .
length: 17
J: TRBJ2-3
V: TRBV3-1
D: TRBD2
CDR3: CASSQGPTSGGTDTQYF
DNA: TGTGCCAGCAGCCAAGGACCGACTAGCGGGGGCACAGATACGCAGTATTTT

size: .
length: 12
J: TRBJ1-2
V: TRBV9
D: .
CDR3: CASSGEGGGHTF
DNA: TGTGCCAGCAGCGGAGAGGGTGGCGGCCACACCTTC

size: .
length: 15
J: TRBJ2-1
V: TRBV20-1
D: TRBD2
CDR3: CSAAEGAGVGNEQFF
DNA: TGCAGTGCCGCAGAGGGAGCGGGAGTCGGCAATGAGCAGTTCTTC

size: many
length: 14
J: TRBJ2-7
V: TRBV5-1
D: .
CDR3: CASSLAGQIYEQYF
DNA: TGCGCCAGCAGCTTGGCCGGGCAGATCTACGAGCAGTACTTC

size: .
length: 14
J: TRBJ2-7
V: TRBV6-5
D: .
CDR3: CASREPGLAYEQYF
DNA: TGTGCCAGCAGAGAACCGGGACTGGCGTACGAGCAGTACTTC

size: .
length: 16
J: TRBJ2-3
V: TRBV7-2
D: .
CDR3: CASSRPDDTSTDTQYF
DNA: TGTGCCAGCAGCCGACCGGACGATACTAGCACAGATACGCAGTATTTT

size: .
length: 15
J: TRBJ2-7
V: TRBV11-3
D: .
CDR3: CASSLGSGIYNEQYF
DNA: TGTGCCAGCAGCTTGGGATCCGGAATCTACAATGAGCAGTACTTC

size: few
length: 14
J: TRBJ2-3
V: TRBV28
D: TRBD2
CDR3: CASSWGLARDTQYF
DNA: TGTGCCAGCAGTTGGGGACTAGCGAGAGATACGCAGTATTTT

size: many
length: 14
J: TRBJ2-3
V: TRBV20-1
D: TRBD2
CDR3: CSARGTSGTDTQYF
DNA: TGCAGTGCTAGAGGGACTAGCGGCACAGATACGCAGTATTTT

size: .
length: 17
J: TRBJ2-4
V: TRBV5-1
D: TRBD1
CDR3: CAGSPRQGSTTKNIQYF
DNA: TGCGCCGGCAGCCCGAGACAGGGCTCCACTACCAAAAACATTCAGTACTTC

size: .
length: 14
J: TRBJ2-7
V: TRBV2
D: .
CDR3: CASSEEGSQDEQYF
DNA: TGTGCCAGCAGTGAAGAGGGTTCCCAGGACGAGCAGTACTTC

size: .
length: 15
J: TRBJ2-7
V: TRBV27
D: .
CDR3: CASSPKRDSTYEQYF
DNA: TGTGCCAGCAGCCCAAAGAGGGACTCAACTTACGAGCAGTACTTC

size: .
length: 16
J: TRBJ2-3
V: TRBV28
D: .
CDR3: CASSWTPGGTTDTQYF
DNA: TGTGCCAGCAGCTGGACTCCTGGGGGTACGACAGATACGCAGTATTTT

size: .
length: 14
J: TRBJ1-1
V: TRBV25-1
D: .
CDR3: CASKGDFKNTEAFF
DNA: TGTGCCAGCAAAGGAGACTTCAAGAACACTGAAGCTTTCTTT

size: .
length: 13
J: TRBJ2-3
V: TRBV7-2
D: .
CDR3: CASSLAEINTQYF
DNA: TGTGCCAGCAGCTTAGCGGAGATTAATACGCAGTATTTT

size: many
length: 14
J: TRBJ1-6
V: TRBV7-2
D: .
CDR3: CASSLIGSNSPLHF
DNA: TGTGCCAGCAGCTTAATAGGCAGTAATTCACCCCTCCACTTT

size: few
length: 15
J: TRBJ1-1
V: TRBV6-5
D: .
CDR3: CASSYSRHSNTEAFF
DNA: TGTGCCAGCAGTTACTCGAGACACTCGAACACTGAAGCTTTCTTT

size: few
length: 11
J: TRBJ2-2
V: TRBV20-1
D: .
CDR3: CSASDTGELFF
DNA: TGCAGTGCTTCGGACACCGGGGAGCTGTTTTTT

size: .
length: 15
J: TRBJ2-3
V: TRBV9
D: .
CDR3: CASSVGMSPITTQYF
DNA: TGTGCCAGCAGCGTAGGAATGAGTCCAATAACTACGCAGTATTTT

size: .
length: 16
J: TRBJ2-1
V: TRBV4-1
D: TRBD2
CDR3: CASSRSTSASYNEQFF
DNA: TGCGCCAGCAGCCGGAGCACTAGCGCCTCCTACAATGAGCAGTTCTTC

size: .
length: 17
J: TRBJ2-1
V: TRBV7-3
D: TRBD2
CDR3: CASSLLSGGASYNEQFF
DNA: TGTGCCAGCAGCCTCCTTAGCGGGGGGGCTTCCTACAATGAGCAGTTCTTC

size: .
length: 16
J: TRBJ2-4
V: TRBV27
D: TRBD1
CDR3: CASSAWTGQAKNIQYF
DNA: TGTGCCAGCAGTGCTTGGACAGGCCAAGCCAAAAACATTCAGTACTTC

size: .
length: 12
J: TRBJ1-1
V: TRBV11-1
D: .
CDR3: CASSLPTSAAFF
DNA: TGTGCCAGCAGCTTACCCACTAGTGCAGCTTTCTTT

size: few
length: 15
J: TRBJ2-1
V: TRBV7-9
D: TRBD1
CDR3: CASSAQRQGRNEQFF
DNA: TGTGCCAGCAGCGCCCAGAGACAGGGACGAAATGAGCAGTTCTTC

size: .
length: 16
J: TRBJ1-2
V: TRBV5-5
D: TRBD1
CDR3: CASSLGTDRGRDGYTF
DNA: TGTGCCAGCAGCTTGGGTACGGACAGGGGACGGGATGGCTACACCTTC

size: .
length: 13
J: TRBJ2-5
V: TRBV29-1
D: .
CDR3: CSVERLDLETQYF
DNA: TGCAGCGTTGAAAGACTAGATCTAGAGACCCAGTACTTC

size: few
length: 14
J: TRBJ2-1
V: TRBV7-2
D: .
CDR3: CASSLGLTPHEQFF
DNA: TGTGCCAGCAGCTTAGGTCTTACCCCCCATGAGCAGTTCTTC

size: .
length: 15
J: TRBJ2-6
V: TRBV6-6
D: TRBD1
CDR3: CASRQQGAGANVLTF
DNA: TGTGCCAGCAGGCAACAGGGGGCTGGGGCCAACGTCCTGACTTTC

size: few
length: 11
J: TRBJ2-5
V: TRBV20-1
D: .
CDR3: CSARHLETQYF
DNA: TGCAGTGCTAGACACTTGGAGACCCAGTACTTC

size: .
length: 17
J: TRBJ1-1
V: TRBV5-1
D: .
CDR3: CASSSEAKGRMNTEAFF
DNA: TGCGCCAGCAGCTCGGAAGCTAAAGGGAGAATGAACACTGAAGCTTTCTTT

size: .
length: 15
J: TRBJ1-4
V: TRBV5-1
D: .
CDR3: CASSLAGEINEKLFF
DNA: TGCGCCAGCAGCTTGGCCGGGGAGATTAATGAAAAACTGTTTTTT

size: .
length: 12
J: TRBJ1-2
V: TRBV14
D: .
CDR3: CASSKQGRGYTF
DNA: TGTGCCAGCAGTAAACAGGGCCGGGGCTACACCTTC